A single sample gave rise to the 20 T cell receptor beta chains below, sequenced in a study of T cell responses to AZD1222 COVID-19 vaccine (dated by TCRdb to about 2021). Receptor amplification or capture employed the immunoSEQ multiplex PCR assay. In TCRdb, the immuneACCESS table is reduced to in-frame sequences with V and J assigned. These tables do not hold every clone; where another copy was compared, an unresolved V gene accounts for under half, and the others remain unexplained. This sample lists about 140,000 clones; around 89% were detected once. The ten biggest clones cover 2.9% of the sample. The time point label corresponds to: baseline before first vaccination. The material was peripheral blood, obtained on day 0 of AZD1222 vaccination. The receptors stem from an adult in good health.

The chain carries TRBV5-6 and TRBJ2-1; 10 positions match TRBD1. V was pared by 2 bases and J by 7 bases, with 6 bases of the junction left unmatched. The CDR3 is made up of 15 amino acids. Germline assignment: CDR1 SGHDT and CDR2 YYEEEE. CDR3 coding DNA: TGTGCCAGCAGCTTCAGGGACAGGGGTGCAAATGAGCAGTTCTTC. Amino acid sequence: CASSFRDRGANEQFF.

DNA of the CDR3: TGTGCCAGCAGCCTGGGTTGGAACACTGAAGCTTTCTTT. Encoded protein: CASSLGWNTEAFF. This chain connects TRBV6-2 or TRBV6-3 to TRBJ1-1, with D unclear. Germline V gene lookup returns CDR1 MNHEY and CDR2 SVGEGT. This CDR3 spans 13 amino acids. V lost 6 bases, J lost 1 base, and 9 bases lay in between.

This chain links TRBV19 with TRBJ2-1; D is uncertain. Per germline, CDR1 LNHDA and CDR2 SQIVND (reference sequence). The V end was cut by 6 bases, the J end by 7 bases, with 16 bases between. This CDR3 has 14 amino acids. CDR3 region: CASRDGPARNEQFF. Written as DNA, the CDR3 is TGTGCCAGTAGAGACGGGCCAGCCCGGAATGAGCAGTTCTTC. The variable domain in full, completed from reference TRBV19 and TRBJ2-1, reads DGGITQSPKYLFRKEGQNVTLSCEQNLNHDAMYWYRQDPGQGLRLIYYSQIVNDFQKGDIAEGYSVSREKKESFPLTVTSAQKNPTAFYLCASRDGPARNEQFFGPGTRLTVL.

The chain has TRBV27 and TRBJ1-2; D call uncertain. Germline values: CDR1 MNHEY, CDR2 SMNVEV (reference sequence). CDR3 length equals 15 residues. The V and J ends lost 5 bases and 7 bases respectively, with 20 bases between them. In DNA, the CDR3 is TGTGCCAGCAGTAGACCGCCTCCGGGTTGGGGTGGCTACACCTTC. Residues: CASSRPPPGWGGYTF.

This clone has only a few counts. This CDR3 reads CASSDAPGSTGELFF. Here the CDR3 DNA reads TGTGCCAGCAGTGACGCCCCCGGGTCCACCGGGGAGCTGTTTTTT. The chain carries TRBV6-4 and TRBJ2-2; no clear D. The germline V and J ends were trimmed by 2 bases and 4 bases, with 11 bases remaining between them. From germline, CDR1 is MRHNA and CDR2 SNTAGT. This CDR3 has 15 residues.

The count of this clone is one. The rearrangement links TRBV9 to TRBJ2-3; 9 nucleotides match TRBD2. The V gene's germline CDR1 is SGDLS and CDR2 YYNGEE. There are 16 residues in the CDR3. Losses at the gene ends were 6 bases for V and 4 bases for J; bases not matched to a gene: 12. The DNA of the CDR3 is TGTGCCAGCACCCCCCGGGGGACTAGCATCGCAGATACGCAGTATTTT. It yields the protein CASTPRGTSIADTQYF. Filled out from reference TRBV9 and TRBJ2-3, the complete variable domain reads DSGVTQTPKHLITATGQRVTLRCSPRSGDLSVYWYQQSLDQGLQFLIQYYNGEERAKGNILERFSAQQFPDLHSELNLSSLELGDSALYFCASTPRGTSIADTQYFGPGTRLTVL.

The chain has TRBV28 and TRBJ1-5; D is undetermined. The germline V and J ends were trimmed by 5 bases and 6 bases, with 17 bases remaining between them. Germline lookup yields CDR1 MDHEN and CDR2 SYDVKM. The CDR3 length is 15 residues. The CDR3 reads CASSTPVLRGQPQHF. In DNA, the CDR3 is TGTGCCAGCAGTACCCCGGTCCTGCGGGGTCAGCCCCAGCATTTT.

V gene TRBV19 combines with J gene TRBJ1-5, with 10 bases lining up with TRBD1. The ends lost 9 bases at V and 2 bases at J; junction bases unmatched: 10. The CDR3 covers 16 residues. The germline V gene encodes CDR1 LNHDA and CDR2 SQIVND (reference sequence). The CDR3 bases are TGTGCCAGCTGCCGGGACAGGGGAAGCGGCAATCAGCCCCAGCATTTT. Protein product: CASCRDRGSGNQPQHF.

The chain carries TRBV6-2 or TRBV6-3 and TRBJ2-1; perhaps TRBD1 as D (5 bases). Trimming removed 5 bases from V and 2 bases from J, with 13 bases in between. Germline V CDR1 and CDR2: MNHEY, SVGEGT. This CDR3 is 15 amino acids long. CDR3 residues: CASSPQGSAYNEQFF. CDR3 DNA sequence: TGTGCCAGCAGTCCCCAGGGCAGTGCCTACAATGAGCAGTTCTTC.

The sample holds one count of this clone. The chain employs TRBV13 and TRBJ1-1, with unresolved D. Germline V gene data show CDR1 as PRHDT and CDR2 as FYEKMQ (reference sequence). V was cut by 5 bases and J by 5 bases, with 6 bases left in between. The CDR3 spans 11 residues. CDR3 nucleotide sequence: TGTGCCAGCAGCCCATTTACTGAAGCTTTCTTT. This codes for CASSPFTEAFF.

The J gene is TRBJ2-3, the V gene TRBV7-8, with 8 bases matching TRBD1. Germline V gene lookup returns CDR1 SGHVS and CDR2 FQNEAQ. The V segment lost 5 bases and the J segment 0 bases; nucleotides outside the gene matches: 16. The CDR3 length is 19 residues. CDR3 bases: TGTGCCAGCAGCCCTCGAAGGCTCAGGGGGCTGGATAGCACAGATACGCAGTATTTT. Protein: CASSPRRLRGLDSTDTQYF.

V and J are TRBV5-5 and TRBJ2-1, with TRBD2 identical over 9 bases. V shed 2 bases and J 6 bases; nucleotides not matched to a gene: 6. The CDR3 extends over 15 amino acids. Germline V lookup: CDR1 SGHKS, CDR2 YYEKEE (reference sequence). The CDR3, as DNA: TGTGCCAGCAGCTTAGGACTAGCGAGACGCAATGAGCAGTTCTTC. Its translation is CASSLGLARRNEQFF.

This sequence joins TRBV4-3 and TRBJ1-4; perhaps TRBD1 as D (6 bases). The V gene lost 0 bases and the J gene lost 10 bases, with 15 bases spanning the gap. This CDR3 region has 15 residues. Germline V gene data show CDR1 as LGHNA and CDR2 as YSLEER. CDR3 sequence reads: CASSQEQGRLGKLFF. CDR3 sequence (DNA): TGCGCCAGCAGCCAAGAGCAGGGGCGGTTGGGAAAACTGTTTTTT.

This chain joins TRBV4-3 and TRBJ1-3; D is possibly TRBD1 (6 bases). V was cut by 3 bases and J by 0 bases, with 12 bases left in between. CDR1 is LGHNA, CDR2 YSLEER, per germline. CDR3 size: 16 residues. The CDR3 loop reads CASSQVTGSSGNTIYF. The CDR3 DNA reads TGCGCCAGCAGCCAGGTAACAGGGAGCTCTGGAAACACCATATATTTT.

The rearrangement links TRBV6-2 or TRBV6-3 to TRBJ2-2; TRBD2 is a possible D gene (6 bases). The CDR3 loop spans 14 amino acids. From germline, CDR1 is MNHEY and CDR2 SVGEGT. Trimming cost V 6 bases and J 10 bases, with 18 bases left between them. The CDR3 reads CASSPVVSGLELFF. The CDR3 DNA reads as TGTGCCAGCAGCCCCGTGGTTAGCGGTTTGGAGCTGTTTTTT.

The chain carries TRBV7-2 and TRBJ2-6; 11 nucleotides agree with TRBD2. This CDR3 has 17 amino acids. CDR1 and CDR2 (germline): SGHTA, FQGNSA. V lost 3 bases, J lost 4 bases, and 5 bases stayed unmatched. The CDR3 DNA reads TGTGCCAGCAGCTTCCTAGCGGGGGGTACCGGGGCCAACGTCCTGACTTTC. Translating it yields CASSFLAGGTGANVLTF.

This clone was seen more than once but under ten times. At one boundary the junction diverges from the germline segment, which might be a read error. The chain links TRBV2 to TRBJ1-2, with a possible D match to TRBD1 (5 bases). The CDR3 has 14 residues. Germline assignment: CDR1 SNHLY and CDR2 FYNNEI. DNA of the CDR3: TGTGCCAGCAGTGAGGGTTGGGGACGAAGGAGGCCTTTCTTC. As protein: CASSEGWGRRRPFF.

The chain recombines TRBV11-3 with TRBJ2-3; D might be TRBD1 (6 bases). This CDR3 comprises 17 residues. In germline, CDR1 is SGHNT, CDR2 YENEEA. Deletions cut 1 base from V and 2 bases from J, with 16 bases between. Here the CDR3 reads CASSLGVGAPVTDTQYF. CDR3 coding DNA: TGTGCCAGCAGCTTAGGAGTGGGGGCCCCAGTCACAGATACGCAGTATTTT.

V gene TRBV15 combines with J gene TRBJ1-5; D call uncertain. This CDR3 is built from 13 residues. The ends were cut back, 1 base at V and 5 bases at J, with 6 bases in the middle. The germline V gene has CDR1 LNHNV and CDR2 YYDKDF (reference sequence). CDR3 in amino acids: CATSRVEYQPQHF. CDR3 nucleotides: TGTGCCACCAGCAGAGTGGAATATCAGCCCCAGCATTTT.

This clone has just one count. This sequence joins TRBV6-2 or TRBV6-3 and TRBJ2-7; TRBD2 matches at 7 bases. The CDR3 is 14 amino acids. Germline V gene lookup returns CDR1 MNHEY and CDR2 SVGEGT. Trimming at V came to 2 bases and at J to 1 base, leaving 2 bases not matched to a gene. CDR3 residues: CASSYGSGSYEQYF. DNA for the CDR3: TGTGCCAGCAGTTACGGTAGCGGGTCCTACGAGCAGTACTTC.